Below, 26 T cell receptor beta chains from the same sample are listed, as sequenced in a study of T cell repertoires in breast cancer. Unpaired genes were suppressed by blocking oligonucleotides during a second nested PCR. In TCRdb, the emulsion pairing reads were re-called with MiXCR into one record per CDR3 protein. The table has some 37,000 distinct CDR3 sequences, roughly 44% seen once. Paired alpha-beta TCRs of CD8+ T cells were analyzed by expanded emulsion RT-PCR. The sequenced material came from CD8+ T cells. These receptors originate from a pool of human donors with breast cancer or a healthy control (not recorded which).

This clonotype was counted between two and nine times. The CDR3 here is CASSVRVNTEAFF. DNA for the CDR3: TGTGCCAGCAGCGTACGAGTGAACACTGAAGCTTTCTTT. The chain carries TRBV7-9 and TRBJ1-1, with D hard to call. The CDR3 has 13 amino acids. Trimming pared 5 bases from V and 0 bases from J, leaving 7 bases between. Germline V gene lookup returns CDR1 SEHNR and CDR2 FQNEAQ (reference sequence).

The rearrangement uses TRBV19 and TRBJ2-7; D might be TRBD1 (5 bases). This CDR3 comprises 17 residues. CDR1 and CDR2 (germline): LNHDA, SQIVND (reference sequence). Trimming shortened V by 5 bases and J by 3 bases, and 23 bases separated the two germline ends. The CDR3 is CASSRSARVEKNYEQYF. CDR3 DNA: TGTGCCAGTAGTCGCTCTGCCAGGGTGGAGAAAAACTACGAGCAGTACTTC.

This clonotype was found a few times. This chain joins TRBV2 and TRBJ2-1, with a weak D call TRBD2 (6 bases). The CDR3 is 15 residues long. In germline, CDR1 is SNHLY, CDR2 FYNNEI. The V end lost 4 bases, the J end lost 6 bases, and 16 bases lay between the germline ends. CDR3 protein: CASSGDSRTGNEQFF. The CDR3 DNA follows: TGTGCCAGCAGTGGGGACTCCCGGACCGGCAATGAGCAGTTCTTC. Using reference TRBV2 and TRBJ2-1 for the parts outside the CDR3, the full variable domain is EPEVTQTPSHQVTQMGQEVILRCVPISNHLYFYWYRQILGQKVEFLVSFYNNEISEKSEIFDDQFSVERPDGSNFTLKIRSTKLEDSAMYFCASSGDSRTGNEQFFGPGTRLTVL.

This clonotype was seen more than once but under ten times. This chain connects TRBV11-3 to TRBJ1-6; D ambiguous. The germline gives CDR1 SGHNT, CDR2 YENEEA. This CDR3 comprises 12 residues. Trimming removed 5 bases from V and 7 bases from J, with 6 bases in between. CDR3 in amino acids: CASSTRNSPLHF. The CDR3 DNA follows: TGTGCCAGCAGCACCCGGAATTCACCCCTCCACTTT.

This clonotype has more than one count but fewer than ten. V and J are TRBV27 and TRBJ2-7; D may correspond to TRBD1 or TRBD2 (5 bases each). V dropped 2 bases and J dropped 4 bases, with 9 bases sitting between them. CDR1 is MNHEY and CDR2 is SMNVEV in the germline V gene (reference sequence). This CDR3 is 13 amino acids long. CDR3 amino acids: CASSLTGPYEQYF. The CDR3 region has the DNA TGTGCCAGCAGTTTAACGGGACCATACGAGCAGTACTTC.

This sequence joins TRBV5-1 and TRBJ1-5, with a weak D call TRBD1 (5 bases). Trimming stripped 4 bases from V and 4 bases from J, with 12 bases between. The CDR3 has 14 amino acids. Germline values: CDR1 SGHRS, CDR2 YFSETQ. The CDR3 nucleotides are TGCGCCAGCAGCGCCGGGACGGAAAATCAGCCCCAGCATTTT. This codes for CASSAGTENQPQHF.

The chain joins TRBV27 to TRBJ1-6, with D possibly matching TRBD1 (5 bases). Germline V gene lookup returns CDR1 MNHEY and CDR2 SMNVEV (reference sequence). The CDR3 runs to 16 residues. The CDR3 DNA is TGTGTTAGCAGTAGTAAGGGGCGCAGGGATAATTCACCCCTCCACTTT. Its protein product is CVSSSKGRRDNSPLHF.

The chain carries TRBV7-2 and TRBJ1-1; a weak D match, TRBD1 (5 bases). Germline V lookup: CDR1 SGHTA, CDR2 FQGNSA. V lost 5 bases, J lost 4 bases, and 14 bases lay in between. The CDR3 has 14 residues. The CDR3 loop is CASSQVGAITEAFF. In nucleotides, the CDR3 is TGTGCCAGCAGCCAAGTAGGGGCTATCACTGAAGCTTTCTTT.

This clonotype was counted once. The rearrangement uses TRBV19 and TRBJ2-1; 8 bases are shared with TRBD2. The CDR3 is 16 residues long. Germline V gene lookup returns CDR1 LNHDA and CDR2 SQIVND (reference sequence). J lost 4 bases, V lost 5 bases, and 10 bases had no gene match. The CDR3 bases are TGTGCCAGTAGTCGAAGCGGGGGCGGGGGATACAATGAGCAGTTCTTC. Translating gives CASSRSGGGGYNEQFF.

This clonotype has just a few counts. This chain links TRBV15 with TRBJ1-3; D is uncertain. From germline, CDR1 is LNHNV and CDR2 YYDKDF (reference sequence). V was trimmed by 2 bases and J by 1 base, leaving 6 bases between them. The CDR3 spans 14 residues. Here the CDR3 DNA reads TGTGCCACCAGCAGAAGGGTGTCTGGAAACACCATATATTTT. Its translation: CATSRRVSGNTIYF. The variable domain in full, with the rest retrieved from reference TRBV15 and TRBJ1-3, is DAMVIQNPRYQVTQFGKPVTLSCSQTLNHNVMYWYQQKSSQAPKLLFHYYDKDFNNEADTPDNFQSRRPNTSFCFLDIRSPGLGDTAMYLCATSRRVSGNTIYFGEGSWLTVV.

The chain couples TRBV30 to TRBJ2-1; possibly TRBD2 for D (5 bases). Germline V gene data show CDR1 as GTSNPN and CDR2 as SVGIG (reference sequence). The ends were cut back, 0 bases at V and 7 bases at J, with 19 bases in the middle. CDR3 length: 16 amino acids. CDR3 sequence: CAWSVPLVKKLNEQFF. DNA of the CDR3: TGTGCCTGGAGTGTACCACTAGTGAAGAAACTGAATGAGCAGTTCTTC.

Notes on this clonotype: A much larger clonotype is one base distant, so this may be a read error. The chain carries TRBV5-1 and TRBJ1-1; D remains unclear. The CDR3 is 13 residues long. Per germline, CDR1 SGHRS and CDR2 YFSETQ. V was shortened by 3 bases and J by 4 bases, with 10 bases between the two germline ends. The CDR3 DNA sequence: TGCGCCAGCAGCTCGGAATTGGGCACTGAAGCTTTCTTT. This gives the protein CASSSELGTEAFF.

This clonotype was observed a few times. The CDR3 loop is CASSQTGTTNEKLFF. CDR3 sequence (DNA): TGCGCCAGCAGCCAGACAGGAACAACTAATGAAAAACTGTTTTTT. V gene TRBV4-1 combines with J gene TRBJ1-4; a weak D match, TRBD1 (6 bases). The CDR3 totals 15 residues. Trimming pared 3 bases from V and 0 bases from J, leaving 8 bases between. Germline assignment: CDR1 MGHRA and CDR2 YSYEKL.

The genes are TRBV30 and TRBJ1-1; TRBD1 matches at 8 bases. V dropped 4 bases and J dropped 8; count of bases not matched to a gene: 9. Per the germline V gene, CDR1 is GTSNPN and CDR2 is SVGIG (reference sequence). The length of the CDR3 is 13 residues. CDR3 sequence reads: CAWNLQGATEAFF. The CDR3 DNA is TGTGCCTGGAATCTCCAGGGGGCTACCGAAGCTTTCTTT.

The chain links TRBV20-1 to TRBJ1-1, with TRBD1 matching 7 bases. Trimming at V came to 4 bases and at J to 1 base, leaving 6 bases not matched to a gene. This CDR3 has 14 amino acids. Germline lookup yields CDR1 DFQATT and CDR2 SNEGSKA (reference sequence). CDR3 in DNA: TGCAGTGCTACCTCCGGGACAGCGAACACTGAAGCTTTCTTT. This sequence encodes CSATSGTANTEAFF.

The chain uses TRBV7-6 and TRBJ2-1, with 15 bases identical to TRBD2. This CDR3 region has 16 residues. The J segment lost 8 bases and the V segment lost 3 bases, leaving 5 bases of the junction unmatched. The germline gives CDR1 SGHVS, CDR2 FNYEAQ. CDR3: CASSFGTSGGRDEQFF. In nucleotides, the CDR3 is TGTGCCAGCAGCTTCGGGACTAGCGGGGGGAGGGATGAGCAGTTCTTC.

This clonotype was picked up many times. The chain employs TRBV7-2 and TRBJ1-1; D unclear. Trimming shortened V by 2 bases and J by 10 bases, and 17 bases separated the two germline ends. CDR1 is SGHTA and CDR2 is FQGNSA in the germline V gene. The CDR3 is 14 amino acids. CDR3 protein: CASSLKGTGKSAFF. Here the CDR3 DNA reads TGTGCCAGCAGCTTAAAAGGCACCGGGAAATCAGCTTTCTTT.

V usage is TRBV20-1 and J usage is TRBJ2-1, with a possible D match to TRBD2 (5 bases). Germline V lookup: CDR1 DFQATT, CDR2 SNEGSKA (reference sequence). Trimming removed 2 bases from V and 6 bases from J, with 11 bases in between. The CDR3 covers 13 residues. The CDR3 loop reads CSARSSKSNEQFF. The CDR3 DNA is TGCAGTGCTAGATCTAGCAAGTCCAATGAGCAGTTCTTC.

This CDR3 is CASSPLIDRANTEAFF. The CDR3 nucleotides are TGTGCCAGCAGTCCCCTCATAGACAGAGCGAACACTGAAGCTTTCTTT. The chain uses TRBV27 and TRBJ1-1; a possible D gene is TRBD1 (5 bases). V was trimmed by 5 bases and J by 1 base, leaving 17 bases between them. The CDR3 totals 16 residues. Germline-derived CDR1 and CDR2 are MNHEY and SMNVEV (reference sequence).

The chain has TRBV9 and TRBJ1-2; 9 bases map to TRBD1. Germline CDR1 reads SGDLS; CDR2 reads YYNGEE. V lost 3 bases, J lost 8 bases, and 2 bases stayed unmatched. CDR3 size: 12 residues. As DNA, the CDR3 is TGTGCCAGCAGCGGGACAGGGGACGGCTACACCTTC. It yields the protein CASSGTGDGYTF.

This chain joins TRBV2 and TRBJ2-1; weak D call: TRBD2 (6 bases). Trimming removed 4 bases at V and 11 bases at J, with 12 bases between. Germline V CDR1 and CDR2: SNHLY, FYNNEI. The length of the CDR3 is 12 residues. CDR3 sequence: CASSVNSGKQFF. The CDR3 DNA reads TGTGCCAGCAGTGTAAATAGCGGCAAGCAGTTCTTC.

Only a few counts were recorded for this clonotype. The chain recombines TRBV11-1 with TRBJ2-2, with D hard to call. With 3 bases removed from V and 4 bases from J, the gap between germline ends came to 6 bases. CDR1 and CDR2 from the germline V gene are SGHAT and FQDESV (reference sequence). The CDR3 totals 13 residues. In DNA, the CDR3 is TGTGCCAGCAGCTTTGACCGCACCGGGGAGCTGTTTTTT. As protein: CASSFDRTGELFF.

The table lists this clonotype with a few counts. The rearrangement joins TRBV20-1 to TRBJ2-5, with D unresolved. This CDR3 contains 12 residues. Germline CDR1 DFQATT, CDR2 SNEGSKA (reference sequence). V gave up 3 bases and J gave up 2 bases, with 7 bases separating them. This chain's CDR3 is CSASRGQETQYF. The CDR3 DNA sequence: TGCAGTGCTAGCAGAGGACAAGAGACCCAGTACTTC.

The chain recombines TRBV24-1 with TRBJ2-1; no clear D gene. Germline V gene data show CDR1 as KGHDR and CDR2 as SFDVKD. The germline V and J ends were trimmed by 4 bases and 7 bases, with 10 bases remaining between them. The CDR3 spans 13 residues. The CDR3 is CATSEPDGNEQFF. CDR3 sequence (DNA): TGTGCCACCAGTGAACCAGACGGTAATGAGCAGTTCTTC.

The V gene is TRBV12-3 or TRBV12-4, the J gene TRBJ1-2; D might be TRBD1 (6 bases). The germline V and J ends were trimmed by 3 bases and 1 base, with 9 bases remaining between them. This CDR3 region has 14 residues. This CDR3 is CASSFGTNNYGYTF. CDR3 coding DNA: TGTGCCAGCAGTTTCGGGACAAATAACTATGGCTACACCTTC.

This clonotype was seen only a few times. The chain recombines TRBV6-1 with TRBJ1-2, with TRBD1 as a possible D gene (6 bases). Trimming pared 5 bases from V and 8 bases from J, leaving 12 bases between. CDR1 MNHNS and CDR2 SASEGT come from the germline V gene. CDR3 length: 12 residues. Written as DNA, the CDR3 is TGTGCCAGCAGTTATAGACAGGAGGGCTACACCTTC. Its protein is CASSYRQEGYTF.